Presented here are 15 T cell receptor beta chains from one specimen sequenced in a study of control samples from healthy donors and cancer patients. TCRdb keeps only in-frame clones here, not all; method: immunoSEQ multiplex PCR. The table lists some 140,000 clones, roughly 92% of them singletons, with approximately 10% in the top ten. The sequenced sample was blood. Receptor source: a man aged 25 to 40 in good health.

The rearrangement joins TRBV9 to TRBJ2-3; 11 bases line up with TRBD2. Germline V gene sequence: CDR1 SGDLS, CDR2 YYNGEE. This CDR3 spans 16 amino acids. V lost 2 bases, J lost 3 bases, and 5 bases stayed unmatched. CDR3 protein: CASSVVLAGVTDTQYF. CDR3 coding DNA: TGTGCCAGCAGCGTGGTACTAGCGGGAGTTACAGATACGCAGTATTTT.

The rearrangement uses TRBV19 and TRBJ2-1; 8 bases map to TRBD2. Germline-derived CDR1 and CDR2 are LNHDA and SQIVND (reference sequence). The CDR3 totals 17 residues. Trimming took 5 bases from V and 1 from J; bases not matched to a gene: 10. The CDR3 region is CASSPGWSGSSYNEQFF. The CDR3 region has the DNA TGTGCCAGTAGTCCCGGTTGGAGCGGGAGTTCCTACAATGAGCAGTTCTTC.

The sample holds a few counts of this clone. The chain uses TRBV4-2 and TRBJ2-7; D not certain. The CDR3 has 15 amino acids. The germline gives CDR1 LGHNA, CDR2 YNFKEQ. Trimming stripped 4 bases from V and 1 base from J, with 14 bases between. CDR3 bases: TGTGCCAGCAGCCCTGCCCAGCTCAGTTCCTACGAGCAGTACTTC. Amino acid sequence: CASSPAQLSSYEQYF.

The V call is TRBV27, the J call TRBJ2-3, with D possibly TRBD2 on 5 matching bases. Germline lookup yields CDR1 MNHEY and CDR2 SMNVEV (reference sequence). The CDR3 sequence is 16 residues long. Trimming pared 0 bases from V and 4 bases from J, leaving 14 bases between. In DNA form, the CDR3 reads TGTGCCAGCAGTTTATCGACCGGGATCGGCCCAGATACGCAGTATTTT. Translation gives CASSLSTGIGPDTQYF.

The chain is built from TRBV6-2 or TRBV6-3 and TRBJ2-3, with TRBD2 matching over 9 bases. J was trimmed by 5 bases and V by 5 bases; bases with no gene match: 8. The CDR3 sequence is 15 residues long. Germline CDR1 reads MNHEY; CDR2 reads SVGEGT. Here the CDR3 DNA reads TGTGCCAGCAGTCTAGCGGGACCTGGTGGAGATACGCAGTATTTT. Residues: CASSLAGPGGDTQYF.

The rearrangement joins TRBV28 to TRBJ1-2, with a possible D match to TRBD1 (6 bases). Germline values: CDR1 MDHEN, CDR2 SYDVKM. Between the trimmed V and J ends, which lost 3 bases and 3 bases, there was a span of 11 bases. The CDR3 sequence is 14 residues long. The chain's CDR3 is CASSFAGEDYGYTF. DNA of the CDR3: TGTGCCAGCAGTTTTGCAGGGGAGGACTATGGCTACACCTTC.

The V and J genes are TRBV4-3 and TRBJ1-1; a possible D gene is TRBD1 (5 bases). CDR1 and CDR2 (germline): LGHNA, YSLEER. This CDR3 region has 15 residues. V lost 2 bases to trimming and J lost 1 base, with 11 bases between them. The CDR3 sequence is CASSQLREANTEAFF. CDR3 coding DNA: TGCGCCAGCAGCCAACTCAGGGAGGCGAACACTGAAGCTTTCTTT.

The chain joins TRBV7-8 to TRBJ2-2; TRBD1 agrees at 11 bases. Per the germline V gene, CDR1 is SGHVS and CDR2 is FQNEAQ. CDR3 size: 16 residues. J gave up 11 bases and V 3 bases, and 11 bases lay outside the gene matches. CDR3 bases: TGTGCCAGCAGCTTTCGGGACAGGGGGTTAATTGGAGAGCTGTTTTTT. It translates to CASSFRDRGLIGELFF.

This chain uses TRBV28 with TRBJ1-5; D uncertain. The CDR3 extends over 15 amino acids. Germline assignment: CDR1 MDHEN and CDR2 SYDVKM. V lost 2 bases and J lost 7, with 15 bases in between. CDR3 residues: CASSLIVRMGQPQHF. Written as DNA, the CDR3 is TGTGCCAGCAGTTTAATCGTTCGAATGGGACAGCCCCAGCATTTT.

J is TRBJ2-7 and V is TRBV5-1; TRBD1 agrees at 12 bases. Germline CDR1 reads SGHRS; CDR2 reads YFSETQ. There are 16 residues in the CDR3. The ends lost 0 bases at V and 4 bases at J; junction bases unmatched: 5. The CDR3 region is CASSLDGTGGGYEQYF. Written as DNA, the CDR3 is TGCGCCAGCAGCTTGGACGGGACAGGGGGCGGGTACGAGCAGTACTTC.

This clone was counted only a few times. V is TRBV4-1 and J is TRBJ2-7; unclear D gene. The germline V gene encodes CDR1 MGHRA and CDR2 YSYEKL. The CDR3 extends over 14 amino acids. Trimming shortened V by 4 bases and J by 4 bases, and 14 bases separated the two germline ends. CDR3 in DNA: TGCGCCAGCAGCCCTGGTCCCGGCAAGTACGAGCAGTACTTC. Residues: CASSPGPGKYEQYF.

This chain connects TRBV9 to TRBJ2-7; 7 bases fit TRBD1. Trimming at V came to 2 bases and at J to 3 bases, leaving 11 bases not matched to a gene. There are 16 residues in the CDR3. Looked up from germline, CDR1 is SGDLS and CDR2 is YYNGEE. CDR3 sequence: CASSVGQEHTYYEQYF. CDR3 sequence (DNA): TGTGCCAGCAGCGTTGGACAGGAACACACCTACTACGAGCAGTACTTC.

This clone is a singleton in its sample. Other DNA sequences in the sample encode the same CDR3. V and J are TRBV30 and TRBJ2-7; possibly TRBD1 for D (5 bases). V lost 4 bases and J 3 bases, leaving 10 bases between the germline ends. CDR1 and CDR2 from the germline V gene are GTSNPN and SVGIG (reference sequence). There are 12 residues in the CDR3. The CDR3 nucleotides are TGTGCCTGGACTCAGGGAAGCTACGAGCAGTACTTC. This translates into CAWTQGSYEQYF.

J is TRBJ2-3 and V is TRBV29-1, with TRBD1 as a possible D gene (5 bases). The CDR3 contains 12 residues. V gave up 4 bases and J gave up 2 bases, with 7 bases separating them. The germline V gene encodes CDR1 SQVTM and CDR2 ANQGSEA. The CDR3 DNA sequence: TGCAGCGTTGGGGGCTTCACAGATACGCAGTATTTT. Translated, it gives CSVGGFTDTQYF.

The chain carries TRBV2 and TRBJ2-2, with a weak D call TRBD2 (5 bases). The length of the CDR3 is 13 residues. CDR1 and CDR2 from the germline V gene are SNHLY and FYNNEI. Trimming took off 11 bases at V and 4 bases at J, with 14 bases between the two ends. Here the CDR3 DNA reads TGTGCCGGGCGAGGGCCGGGCACCGGGGAGCTGTTTTTT. Residues: CAGRGPGTGELFF. The whole variable domain, filled in from reference TRBV2 and TRBJ2-2, reads EPEVTQTPSHQVTQMGQEVILRCVPISNHLYFYWYRQILGQKVEFLVSFYNNEISEKSEIFDDQFSVERPDGSNFTLKIRSTKLEDSAMYFCAGRGPGTGELFFGEGSRLTVL.